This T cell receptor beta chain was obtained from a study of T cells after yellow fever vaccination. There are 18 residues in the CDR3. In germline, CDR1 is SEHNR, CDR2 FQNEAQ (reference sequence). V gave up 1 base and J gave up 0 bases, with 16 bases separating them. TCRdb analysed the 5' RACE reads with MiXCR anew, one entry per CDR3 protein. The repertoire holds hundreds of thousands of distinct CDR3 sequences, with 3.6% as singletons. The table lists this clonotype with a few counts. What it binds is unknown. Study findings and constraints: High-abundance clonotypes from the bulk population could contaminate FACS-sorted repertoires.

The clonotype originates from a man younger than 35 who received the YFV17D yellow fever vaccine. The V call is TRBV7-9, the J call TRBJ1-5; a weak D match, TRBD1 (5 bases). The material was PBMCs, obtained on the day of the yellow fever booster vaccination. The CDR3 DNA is TGTGCCAGCAGCTTAGAAAACGGGCAGGGCTTTAGCAATCAGCCCCAGCATTTT. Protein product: CASSLENGQGFSNQPQHF.